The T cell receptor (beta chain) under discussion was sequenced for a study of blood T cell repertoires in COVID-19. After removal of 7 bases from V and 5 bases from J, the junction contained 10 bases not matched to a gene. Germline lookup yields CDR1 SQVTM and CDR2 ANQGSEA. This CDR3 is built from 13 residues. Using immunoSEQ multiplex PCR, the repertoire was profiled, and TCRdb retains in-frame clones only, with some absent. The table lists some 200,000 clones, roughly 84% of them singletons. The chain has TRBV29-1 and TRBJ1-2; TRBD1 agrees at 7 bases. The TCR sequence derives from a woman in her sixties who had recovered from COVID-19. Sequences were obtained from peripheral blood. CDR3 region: CSAADRAVYGYTF. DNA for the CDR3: TGCAGCGCTGCAGACAGGGCCGTGTATGGCTACACCTTC.